The 27 T cell receptor beta chains presented below share a single source sample, sequenced in a study of blood T cells in healthy people across ages. The authors ran a second PCR of about 6 to 11 cycles using a sample-barcoded 5' primer and a J-beta primer mix. TCRdb independently ran MiXCR on the 5' RACE reads; one entry per CDR3 protein. The sample lists 550,000 to 750,000 distinct CDR3 sequences; around 21% were seen once. Sequenced sample: blood. These receptors were collected from a man between 65 and 85 years old in good health.

As for this clonotype: A much more abundant neighbour one base away suggests this may be a read error. The genes are TRBV29-1 and TRBJ1-4; tentative D call: TRBD1 (5 bases). The CDR3 runs 12 residues. Germline assignment: CDR1 SQVTM and CDR2 ANQGSEA. V gave up 6 bases and J gave up 13 bases, with 18 bases separating them. The CDR3 loop reads CSVQLSVTVLFF. The CDR3 bases are TGCAGCGTCCAGTTATCCGTGACAGTACTGTTTTTT.

The sample holds a few counts of this clonotype. The V gene is TRBV6-5, the J gene TRBJ1-5, with TRBD1 matching over 9 bases. The germline V gene has CDR1 MNHEY and CDR2 SVGAGI. The CDR3 is 15 residues long. Trimming cost V 5 bases and J 5 bases; bases outside gene matches: 7. CDR3 region: CASSTGTGRDQPQHF. The CDR3 DNA reads TGTGCCAGCAGTACTGGGACAGGGAGGGATCAGCCCCAGCATTTT.

This clonotype was seen repeatedly, ten times or more. The rearrangement links TRBV12-3 or TRBV12-4 to TRBJ2-5; D is ambiguous. The V and J ends lost 3 bases and 3 bases respectively, with 8 bases between them. The CDR3 contains 13 residues. The DNA for the CDR3 is TGTGCCAGCAGTTTCAACGGTAAAGAGACCCAGTACTTC. This translates into CASSFNGKETQYF.

This chain uses TRBV5-1 with TRBJ2-7, with a tentative D call TRBD2 (5 bases). CDR3 length: 15 residues. Germline lookup yields CDR1 SGHRS and CDR2 YFSETQ. V lost 4 bases to trimming and J lost 3 bases, with 17 bases between them. The CDR3 DNA reads as TGCGCCAGCAGCGCGTACTCGGGATTACTCTACGAGCAGTACTTC. Translating gives CASSAYSGLLYEQYF.

The chain combines TRBV20-1 with TRBJ2-7; 7 nucleotides match TRBD1. The CDR3 runs 12 residues. From germline, CDR1 is DFQATT and CDR2 SNEGSKA (reference sequence). V gave up 5 bases and J gave up 3 bases; unmatched junction bases: 4. This CDR3 reads CSAHDRVYEQYF. DNA for the CDR3: TGCAGTGCTCACGACAGGGTCTACGAGCAGTACTTC.

This clonotype turned up a few times. The V and J genes are TRBV2 and TRBJ2-3, with 8 nucleotides matching TRBD2. From germline, CDR1 is SNHLY and CDR2 FYNNEI. V gave up 8 bases and J gave up 3 bases; unmatched junction bases: 7. The CDR3 contains 14 residues. The CDR3 bases are TGTGCCAGCTCACCAGGGACTAGAACAGATACGCAGTATTTT. Amino acid sequence: CASSPGTRTDTQYF.

The genes are TRBV10-3 and TRBJ2-4; D is undetermined. The CDR3 length is 13 residues. Germline CDR1 and CDR2: ENHRY and SYGVKD. Trimming removed 0 bases at V and 6 bases at J, with 6 bases between. CDR3 loop: CAISESPGNIQYF. The CDR3 DNA reads as TGTGCCATCAGTGAGTCGCCCGGAAACATTCAGTACTTC.

The chain combines TRBV29-1 with TRBJ2-3; possible D gene TRBD1, 8 bases. Per the germline V gene, CDR1 is SQVTM and CDR2 is ANQGSEA. Trimming removed 3 bases at V and 4 bases at J, with 17 bases between. The CDR3 spans 15 residues. The CDR3 DNA reads TGCAGCGTTGACCCTTGGACAGGGAGGGCAGATACGCAGTATTTT. Translation: CSVDPWTGRADTQYF.

J is TRBJ2-1 and V is TRBV4-3, with TRBD1 matching 8 bases. Germline values: CDR1 LGHNA, CDR2 YSLEER. The CDR3 runs 14 residues. V lost 4 bases to trimming and J lost 5 bases; unmatched junction nucleotides: 4. Here the CDR3 DNA reads TGCGCCAGCAGCCTCGGACAGGGAGACAATGAGCAGTTCTTC. Protein: CASSLGQGDNEQFF.

The chain couples TRBV7-9 to TRBJ1-1; D might be TRBD1 (5 bases). The length of the CDR3 is 14 residues. V was trimmed by 5 bases and J by 4 bases, leaving 14 bases between them. Germline loops: CDR1 SEHNR, CDR2 FQNEAQ (reference sequence). The CDR3 protein is CASSPRGGSTEAFF. The CDR3 DNA reads as TGTGCCAGCAGCCCCCGGGGGGGTTCCACTGAAGCTTTCTTT.

This clonotype was detected ten times or more. V is TRBV6-5 and J is TRBJ2-1; 9 nucleotides line up with TRBD2. The CDR3 covers 11 residues. Per the germline V gene, CDR1 is MNHEY and CDR2 is SVGAGI. V was clipped by 6 bases and J by 10 bases; unmatched bases: 1. In DNA, the CDR3 is TGTGCCAGCAGCACTAGCGGGGAGCAGTTCTTC. As protein: CASSTSGEQFF.

This chain links TRBV5-8 with TRBJ1-1; the D gene is possibly TRBD1 (5 bases). Germline CDR1 SGHTS, CDR2 YDEGEE. V lost 9 bases to trimming and J lost 7 bases, with 16 bases between them. The CDR3 contains 12 residues. CDR3 sequence: CATNLGAVEAFF. CDR3 nucleotide sequence: TGTGCCACCAACTTAGGGGCCGTTGAAGCTTTCTTT.

This CDR3 reads CASSPPGLAVSEQYF. The CDR3 coding sequence is TGTGCCAGCAGCCCCCCGGGACTAGCGGTGAGCGAGCAGTACTTC. The chain carries TRBV11-2 and TRBJ2-7, with 11 bases identical to TRBD2. CDR1 and CDR2 from the germline V gene are SGHAT and FQNNGV. The CDR3 has 15 residues. Trimming took 5 bases from V and 6 from J; bases not matched to a gene: 9.

In its sample, this clonotype was seen many times. The gene calls are TRBV20-1 and TRBJ2-7; D is possibly TRBD1 or TRBD2 (5 bases each). Trimming cost V 0 bases and J 4 bases, with 16 bases left between them. The CDR3 is made up of 15 amino acids. Germline CDR1 and CDR2: DFQATT and SNEGSKA (reference sequence). The CDR3 nucleotides are TGCAGTGCTAGAGATCTAGGGACGCCCCTTTACGAGCAGTACTTC. Translating it yields CSARDLGTPLYEQYF.

This clonotype was counted a few times. This chain links TRBV27 with TRBJ2-7; 11 nucleotides agree with TRBD1. Germline CDR1 MNHEY, CDR2 SMNVEV (reference sequence). The CDR3 length is 16 residues. The ends lost 7 bases at V and 0 bases at J; junction bases unmatched: 8. The CDR3 DNA reads as TGTGCCAGCACCTCCCTAGGGACAGGGGGCTCCTACGAGCAGTACTTC. Translation: CASTSLGTGGSYEQYF.

This clonotype has a handful of counts. This rearrangement joins TRBV5-5 to TRBJ2-3; maybe TRBD2 (6 bases). Germline V gene data show CDR1 as SGHKS and CDR2 as YYEKEE (reference sequence). The CDR3 contains 15 residues. Trimming removed 1 base at V and 0 bases at J, with 9 bases between. Here the CDR3 DNA reads TGTGCCAGCAGCTTGATTAGCGGTAGCACAGATACGCAGTATTTT. This codes for CASSLISGSTDTQYF.

This clonotype appeared many times. The rearrangement links TRBV24-1 to TRBJ2-1; D not resolved. The CDR3 is 14 amino acids. The germline gives CDR1 KGHDR, CDR2 SFDVKD. The germline V and J ends were trimmed by 4 bases and 8 bases, with 14 bases remaining between them. This CDR3 reads CATSDPTYEDEQFF. The CDR3 nucleotides read TGTGCCACCAGTGACCCGACGTATGAGGATGAGCAGTTCTTC.

This clonotype showed up many times. J is TRBJ2-7 and V is TRBV20-1, with 11 positions matching TRBD2. V shed 0 bases, J shed 6 bases, and the junction held 16 bases outside the gene matches. Germline CDR1 reads DFQATT; CDR2 reads SNEGSKA (reference sequence). The CDR3 has 18 residues. For the CDR3, the DNA is TGCAGTGCTAGAGATCATGAGACTAGCGGGACCCTTATCCTCGAGCAGTACTTC. It yields the protein CSARDHETSGTLILEQYF.

The chain uses TRBV20-1 and TRBJ2-7; D is uncertain. The CDR3 has 14 amino acids. V was cut by 6 bases and J by 3 bases, with 18 bases left in between. Germline V gene lookup returns CDR1 DFQATT and CDR2 SNEGSKA (reference sequence). In DNA form, the CDR3 reads TGCAGTGCCCTAGGAGAAGGGTCACACTACGAGCAGTACTTC. Its translation: CSALGEGSHYEQYF.

The chain has TRBV20-1 and TRBJ1-5; D is unresolved. Germline assignment: CDR1 DFQATT and CDR2 SNEGSKA (reference sequence). Trimming stripped 3 bases from V and 3 bases from J, with 12 bases between. There are 14 residues in the CDR3. In DNA, the CDR3 is TGCAGTGCTAGCCCTGGACGGTACAATCAGCCCCAGCATTTT. The encoded protein is CSASPGRYNQPQHF.

As to this clonotype: At one end the junction does not follow the germline gene, possibly because of a read error. The V call is TRBV5-5, the J call TRBJ1-1; a weak D match, TRBD1 (5 bases). This CDR3 has 16 residues. Germline assignment: CDR1 SGHKS and CDR2 YYEKEE (reference sequence). In nucleotides, the CDR3 is TGTGCCAGCAGCTTACATTCCGGGACCGAGAACACTGAAGCCTTCTTT. Protein product: CASSLHSGTENTEAFF.

This clonotype turned up a few times. CDR3 nucleotides: TGTGCCAGCAGTTACGGGAGAAGCACAGATACGCAGTATTTT. It specifies CASSYGRSTDTQYF. The genes are TRBV6-6 and TRBJ2-3; D is possibly TRBD2 (5 bases). V lost 2 bases, J lost 0 bases, and 6 bases lay in between. The CDR3 is 14 amino acids. CDR1 and CDR2 (germline): MNHNY, SVGAGI (reference sequence).

The V and J genes are TRBV5-4 and TRBJ2-5; tentatively, D is TRBD1 or TRBD2 (5 bases each). There are 16 residues in the CDR3. The V gene lost 4 bases and the J gene lost 1 base, with 17 bases spanning the gap. Germline CDR1 reads SGHNT; CDR2 reads YYREEE (reference sequence). CDR3 in amino acids: CASSLNRDVPQETQYF. The CDR3, as DNA: TGTGCCAGCAGCCTGAACCGGGACGTCCCCCAAGAGACCCAGTACTTC.

There are a few counts of this clonotype. The chain combines TRBV20-1 with TRBJ1-5; unclear D gene. Germline-derived CDR1 and CDR2 are DFQATT and SNEGSKA (reference sequence). The CDR3 runs to 14 residues. Between the trimmed V and J ends, which lost 0 bases and 3 bases, there was a span of 9 bases. The CDR3 nucleotides are TGCAGTGCTAGAGAAGGGCTGGTCAATCAGCCCCAGCATTTT. It translates to CSAREGLVNQPQHF.

The V and J genes are TRBV5-4 and TRBJ2-1; D may match TRBD1 or TRBD2 (6 bases each). The CDR3 consists of 15 residues. CDR1 and CDR2 from the germline V gene are SGHNT and YYREEE (reference sequence). Trimming removed 9 bases from V and 0 bases from J, with 16 bases in between. The chain's CDR3 is CATRRGESSYNEQFF. CDR3 bases: TGTGCCACCCGAAGGGGGGAAAGCTCCTACAATGAGCAGTTCTTC.

The J gene is TRBJ1-5, the V gene TRBV3-1; D might be TRBD1 (5 bases). The CDR3 is made up of 16 amino acids. V shed 4 bases and J shed 1 base, with 14 bases lying between them. In germline, CDR1 is LGHDT, CDR2 YNNKEL (reference sequence). DNA for the CDR3: TGTGCCAGCAGCCCCGGGCTGGACACGAGCAATCAGCCCCAGCATTTT. Translated, it gives CASSPGLDTSNQPQHF.

The chain has TRBV28 and TRBJ2-1; tentative D call: TRBD1 (6 bases). The V end lost 7 bases, the J end lost 9 bases, and 19 bases lay between the germline ends. The CDR3 sequence is 14 residues long. Germline V gene lookup returns CDR1 MDHEN and CDR2 SYDVKM. The CDR3 DNA is TGTGCCAGCAAAAAGACAGGAACATGGAGTGAGCAGTTCTTC. It translates to CASKKTGTWSEQFF. Using reference TRBV28 and TRBJ2-1 for the parts outside the CDR3, the full variable domain is DVKVTQSSRYLVKRTGEKVFLECVQDMDHENMFWYRQDPGLGLRLIYFSYDVKMKEKGDIPEGYSVSREKKERFSLILESASTNQTSMYLCASKKTGTWSEQFFGPGTRLTVL.